These T cell receptor beta chains were read from a single sample in a study of a mutant IDH1 vaccine in newly diagnosed glioma. The method was immunoSEQ multiplex PCR; TCRdb's version includes in-frame clones alone and lacks a portion of them. The sample holds 75,000 to 100,000 clones, roughly 87% seen once. The input for sequencing was PBMCs, taken from a glioma patient treated with radiotherapy, temozolomide or both. The receptors shown here come from a man between 35 and 55 years old with glioma. Some clones in this sample may be carry-over from other donors' samples. Both conserved end residues are part of each CDR3. Each record gives: D gene, J gene, clone size, V gene, CDR3 protein, CDR3 DNA. The D gene is left open where the match is weak. Rows may omit the clone size; those that give it use once, few, many or a size class.

>TRBD1|TRBJ1-2|.|TRBV5-4
CASSLGDRAGYTF
TGTGCCAGCAGCTTGGGGGACAGGGCTGGCTACACCTTC
>TRBD1|TRBJ2-7|.|TRBV27
CASSYSGTVTYEQYF
TGTGCCAGCAGTTACTCCGGGACAGTAACCTACGAGCAGTACTTC
>.|TRBJ1-1|.|TRBV18
CASSPHESGADTEAFF
TGTGCCAGCTCACCACACGAATCCGGGGCCGACACTGAAGCTTTCTTT
>.|TRBJ1-1|.|TRBV7-9
CASSLVAGSEAFF
TGTGCCAGCAGCTTAGTGGCGGGATCTGAAGCTTTCTTT
>.|TRBJ1-4|.|TRBV15
CATSFRPGEKLFF
TGTGCCACCAGCTTCCGGCCGGGAGAAAAACTGTTTTTT
>.|TRBJ2-7|few|TRBV18
CASSPVWTSVTYEQYF
TGTGCCAGCTCACCAGTCTGGACAAGCGTTACCTACGAGCAGTACTTC
>.|TRBJ2-5|.|TRBV5-1
CASSPEVPQETQYF
TGCGCCAGCAGCCCGGAGGTCCCCCAAGAGACCCAGTACTTC
>.|TRBJ2-7|.|TRBV7-9
CASSFPRTYEQYF
TGTGCCAGCAGCTTCCCCCGAACCTACGAGCAGTACTTC
>TRBD1|TRBJ1-5|.|TRBV2
CASRFGQGGQPQHF
TGTGCCAGCAGGTTCGGACAGGGAGGACAGCCCCAGCATTTT
>TRBD2|TRBJ2-6|.|TRBV5-1
CASRQTSGSSGANVLTF
TGCGCCAGCAGACAGACTAGCGGTTCGTCTGGGGCCAACGTCCTGACTTTC
>.|TRBJ2-3|.|TRBV5-6
CASSLDVAAYTTDTQYF
TGTGCCAGCAGCTTGGACGTAGCGGCATATACCACAGATACGCAGTATTTT
>.|TRBJ2-5|.|TRBV7-9
CASSPAGAGKETQYF
TGTGCCAGCAGCCCTGCGGGGGCAGGGAAAGAGACCCAGTACTTC